This T cell receptor (beta chain) was found in a study of T cells in women clearing cervical HPV infection. On the study more broadly: Cases were women with histologically confirmed HPV16-related CIN3 or worse, including a couple of invasive cancers. Case blood was drawn when the lesion was first found; control blood after infection became undetectable. HLA type stays a possible confounder, typing being limited. General study findings and limits: Timing of associations relative to infection is unclear; T-cell subsets were not isolated.

A remark on this clone: Its antigen is still unknown.

The assay was immunoSEQ multiplex PCR, and TCRdb's table has in-frame clones only and misses some. The table for this sample gives more than 30,000 clones. The sequence was collected from a woman aged 18-70 years with a cervical HPV16 infection that either progressed to CIN3+ or cleared (not recorded which). Sample: blood buffy coat.

CDR3 loop: CAWSTPGGNGQYF. The part of the CDR3 DNA that was read is TGTGCCTGGAGTACACCCGGGGGAAACGGT. V and J are TRBV30 and TRBJ2-4; possible D gene TRBD2, 6 bases. The read ends 3 residues before the CDR3 terminus; that terminus is restored from the germline J gene. This CDR3 has 13 residues. Germline V lookup: CDR1 GTSNPN, CDR2 SVGIG (reference sequence).